Listed below are T cell receptor beta chains from one sample, sequenced in a study of T cells expressing NK-cell markers. Using the 5' RACE reads, TCRdb records one entry per CDR3 protein without DNA. The table for this sample gives about 260,000 distinct CDR3 sequences. Source material: blood T cells: a sorted CD56 or NKG2C T cell subset, CD4+ or CD8+ T cells, or bulk PBMC T cells (not recorded which). The receptor set was obtained from a man younger than 30 in good health. CDR3s include the opening cysteine and the closing phenylalanine or tryptophan.

v_gene,j_gene,CDR3aa
TRBV29-1,TRBJ2-4,CSVGDRVAKNIQYF
TRBV30,TRBJ2-4,CAWSGAVAKNIQYF
TRBV20-1,TRBJ2-1,CSATYLAGGGSGEQFF
TRBV9,TRBJ2-3,CASSNGLVYTDTQYF
TRBV20-1,TRBJ2-7,CSATLAGGDHEQYF
TRBV12-3/TRBV12-4,TRBJ2-1,CASRPTGTDNEQFF
TRBV20-1,TRBJ1-1,CSASAGPWDTEAFF
TRBV5-1,TRBJ2-1,CASSQDPVSVEQFF
TRBV6-6,TRBJ2-7,CATHIGGIYEQYF
TRBV20-1,TRBJ2-1,CSAEGGDRGLPYNEQFF
TRBV12-3/TRBV12-4,TRBJ1-2,CASPKSTGDGYTF
TRBV5-1,TRBJ2-2,CASSQGQGNTGELFF
TRBV3-1,TRBJ2-5,CASSQDPGKTQYF
TRBV6-5,TRBJ1-1,CASSYRRGSPTSNTEAFF
TRBV6-5,TRBJ2-7,CASSYSGRVTYEQYF
TRBV6-5,TRBJ2-1,CASSYSTLAGNEQFF
TRBV12-3/TRBV12-4,TRBJ2-1,CASSGGPQDEQFF
TRBV29-1,TRBJ2-1,CSVGAGQGAGEQFF
TRBV12-3/TRBV12-4,TRBJ2-2,CASSLLGAGELFF
TRBV5-1,TRBJ1-6,CASSPDLSAAVLGSPLHF
TRBV7-2,TRBJ2-3,CASSRVSGTDTQYF
TRBV6-5,TRBJ2-1,CASSYSGPPNEQFF
TRBV12-3/TRBV12-4,TRBJ1-1,CASSSPMLQLRSEAFF
TRBV24-1,TRBJ2-3,CATSDFAGQPSSGPVDTQYF
TRBV5-1,TRBJ2-2,CASSLARTQGTGELFF
TRBV7-9,TRBJ2-3,CASNPVGSTDTQYF
TRBV24-1,TRBJ2-1,CATSDPAGGGTYNEQFF
TRBV7-3,TRBJ2-3,CASSQTIAGVQYF
TRBV12-3/TRBV12-4,TRBJ2-3,CASSFSTGFPQYF
TRBV18,TRBJ2-1,CASSPEQSSYNEQFF
TRBV12-3/TRBV12-4,TRBJ2-2,CASSSTGTSPTGELFF
TRBV30,TRBJ1-2,CAWVTRQALYGYTF
TRBV5-1,TRBJ2-1,CASSLVIALTYNEQFF
TRBV29-1,TRBJ2-7,CSVRGSRVLDEQYF
TRBV29-1,TRBJ2-3,CSVEDRGTGTDTQYF
TRBV12-3/TRBV12-4,TRBJ2-2,CASSFRASGGTGELFF
TRBV15,TRBJ2-3,CATSLGRGTDTQYF
TRBV4-3,TRBJ1-6,CASSQGGAGGSPLHF
TRBV6-5,TRBJ2-5,CASSYSRTGGETQYF
TRBV5-1,TRBJ2-2,CASSPPRDYSTGELFF
TRBV9,TRBJ2-1,CASSPPSRGATYNEQFF